What follows are 13 T cell receptor beta chains derived from one specimen sequenced in a study of T cell clonality in common variable immunodeficiency. Data came from immunoSEQ multiplex PCR; TCRdb stores just in-frame clones and leaves some out. The repertoire has 80,000 or so clones, none seen only once; the ten largest take about 0.8%. The sample comprised peripheral blood mononuclear cells. These receptors were collected from a person aged 18 to 69 in good health.

With respect to this clone: The read terminates 3 residues ahead of where the CDR3 ends, so the germline J gene completes it. V is TRBV5-1 and J is TRBJ2-7, with TRBD1 identical over 7 bases. V trimming: 0 bases; J trimming: 4 bases; junction bases outside the gene matches: 1. The CDR3 loop spans 13 amino acids. The germline gives CDR1 SGHRS, CDR2 YFSETQ. The CDR3 region is CASSLAGQYEQYF. CDR3 DNA, as far as it was read: TGCGCCAGCAGCTTGGCGGGACAGTACGAG.

Many counts were recorded for this clone. The sequenced fragment ends 3 residues before the CDR3 boundary, so the rest is inferred from the germline J gene. The rearrangement joins TRBV19 to TRBJ1-1; D not certain. Deletions cut 1 base from V and 4 bases from J, with 7 bases between. CDR1 and CDR2 (germline): LNHDA, SQIVND (reference sequence). The CDR3 totals 13 residues. The chain's CDR3 is CASSIAAGTEAFF. CDR3 DNA (partial): TGTGCCAGTAGTATAGCCGCCGGCACTGAA.

Ten or more counts support this clone. The CDR3 extends 3 residues past the end of the read, so its final part is completed from the germline J gene. The genes are TRBV5-6 and TRBJ2-7; possibly TRBD2 for D (5 bases). Deletions cut 2 bases from V and 1 base from J, with 13 bases between. The V gene's germline CDR1 is SGHDT and CDR2 YYEEEE. This CDR3 comprises 15 residues. CDR3 protein: CASSFGLAASYEQYF. CDR3 bases read: TGTGCCAGCAGCTTCGGTCTAGCCGCGTCCTACGAG.

In its sample, this clone was seen many times. The CDR3 extends 3 residues past the end of the read, so its final part is completed from the germline J gene. The chain combines TRBV19 with TRBJ2-3; D is perhaps TRBD1 (6 bases). This CDR3 is 14 amino acids long. V was shortened by 9 bases and J by 4 bases, with 17 bases between the two germline ends. From germline, CDR1 is LNHDA and CDR2 SQIVND (reference sequence). CDR3: CASRDKHPSDTQYF. Incomplete CDR3 DNA: TGTGCCAGCCGGGACAAACATCCGTCAGATACG.

This clone has more than one count but fewer than ten. The missing CDR3 end, 3 residues past where the read stops, is filled in from the germline J gene. Other nucleotide sequences from this sample produce the same CDR3. V usage is TRBV14 and J usage is TRBJ2-7, with TRBD2 matching 8 bases. Losses at the gene ends were 4 bases for V and 4 bases for J; bases not matched to a gene: 0. The V gene's germline CDR1 is SGHDN and CDR2 FVKESK. This CDR3 has 12 residues. CDR3 protein: CASSRGGYEQYF. CDR3 bases read: TGTGCCAGCAGCCGCGGGGGGTACGAG.

This clone has a count of ten or more. Read data end 3 residues before the CDR3 end; the end is taken from the germline J gene. V gene TRBV6-1 combines with J gene TRBJ2-3, with D possibly called TRBD1 or TRBD2 (5 bases each). The CDR3 extends over 14 amino acids. The V gene lost 1 base and the J gene lost 5 bases, with 10 bases spanning the gap. Germline CDR1 and CDR2: MNHNS and SASEGT. The CDR3 DNA, read in part, is TGTGCCAGCAGTGAAGGGGCAGGGAGAGATACG. Its translation is CASSEGAGRDT. The whole CDR3 sequence is CASSEGAGRDTQYF.

In this sample, this clone turned up many times. Read coverage stops 3 residues before the CDR3 terminus; the germline J gene supplies the remainder. The chain couples TRBV5-8 to TRBJ2-4; no clear D. V was shortened by 1 base and J by 0 bases, with 5 bases between the two germline ends. CDR3 size: 14 residues. Germline V gene sequence: CDR1 SGHTS, CDR2 YDEGEE. Here the CDR3 reads CASSLLIAKNIQYF. Incomplete CDR3 DNA: TGTGCCAGCAGCTTGTTAATAGCCAAAAACATT.

Remarks on this clone: The read falls 3 residues short of the CDR3 end, and the missing part is taken from the germline J gene. The genes are TRBV7-2 and TRBJ1-6; D possibly corresponds to TRBD1 (5 bases). The V end was cut by 5 bases, the J end by 6 bases, with 14 bases between. The germline V gene encodes CDR1 SGHTA and CDR2 FQGNSA. The CDR3 sequence is 15 residues long. The covered CDR3 bases are TGTGCCAGCAGCCCACAAGGGGCCATTAATTCACCC. Encoded protein: CASSPQGAINSP. The complete CDR3 reads CASSPQGAINSPLHF.

The sample holds many counts of this clone. With the read ending 3 residues before the CDR3 end, the germline J gene is used to fill in that end. The chain joins TRBV29-1 to TRBJ2-1; 10 bases are shared with TRBD1. CDR3 length: 14 amino acids. Unmatched junction bases numbered 7, after V lost 6 bases and J lost 5 bases. The germline V gene encodes CDR1 SQVTM and CDR2 ANQGSEA. CDR3: CSVRGDRGHNEQFF. The part of the CDR3 DNA that was read is TGCAGCGTCAGGGGGGACAGGGGACACAATGAG.

This clone was seen many times. The read is 3 residues too short to cover the CDR3 end, so that end is filled in from the germline J gene. The chain joins TRBV5-6 to TRBJ2-2, with unresolved D. CDR3 size: 13 residues. The germline V and J ends were trimmed by 1 base and 1 base, with 2 bases remaining between them. Germline CDR1 reads SGHDT; CDR2 reads YYEEEE. The CDR3 spells CASSLQNTGELFF. The part of the CDR3 DNA that was read is TGTGCCAGCAGCTTGCAGAACACCGGGGAG.

This clone has at least ten counts. The read finishes 3 residues shy of the CDR3 end, and the germline J gene is used to complete it. The chain employs TRBV7-9 and TRBJ1-6; D ambiguous. Germline V CDR1 and CDR2: SEHNR, FQNEAQ (reference sequence). V lost 3 bases to trimming and J lost 10 bases, with 16 bases between them. The CDR3 extends over 15 amino acids. Incomplete CDR3 DNA: TGTGCCAGCAGCTTGGCGGGGAAGGGCCAGTCACCC. The encoded protein is CASSLAGKGQSP. The full CDR3 protein is CASSLAGKGQSPLHF.

At least ten counts were recorded for this clone. CDR3 region: CSANYRPGTYNNEQFF. The covered CDR3 bases are TGCAGTGCCAATTATAGACCCGGGACATACAACAATGAG. V gene TRBV20-1 combines with J gene TRBJ2-1; perhaps TRBD1 as D (6 bases). The CDR3 end lies 3 residues beyond the end of the read and is filled in from the germline J gene. CDR1 is DFQATT, CDR2 SNEGSKA, per germline (reference sequence). Trimming took off 6 bases at V and 5 bases at J, with 23 bases between the two ends. CDR3 size: 16 residues.

This clone occurred many times. The sequenced fragment ends 3 residues before the CDR3 boundary, so the rest is inferred from the germline J gene. This chain uses TRBV20-1 with TRBJ2-3; weak D call: TRBD1 (6 bases). The length of the CDR3 is 15 residues. Trimming pared 2 bases from V and 2 bases from J, leaving 14 bases between. In germline, CDR1 is DFQATT, CDR2 SNEGSKA (reference sequence). The CDR3 protein is CSARQGSPFTDTQYF. The DNA read from the CDR3 is TGCAGTGCTAGACAGGGGTCCCCTTTCACAGATACG.